This T cell receptor beta chain is from a study of shared clonotypes between healthy human individuals. Across the whole study: Serving as donors were two women and a few men, whose ages spanned 18 to 49. Each donor contributed plates that comprised three CD4 naive, three CD4 memory, two CD8 naive and one CD8 memory. Findings of the study overall: With a handful of donors compared, around 5% of naive CD4 clonotypes were shared. Though the depth was large, rarefaction showed that sorted-subset sequencing was incomplete.

To note about this clone: Its antigen is still unknown.

The CDR3 has 15 amino acids. Germline V CDR1 and CDR2: SGHDT, YYEEEE. The germline V and J ends were trimmed by 3 bases and 3 bases, with 12 bases remaining between them. TCRdb's copy holds only in-frame clones and misses some; the assay was immunoSEQ multiplex PCR. The sample records under 1,100,000 clones, about 75% being singletons. The receptor was derived from a man younger than 35 in good health. The chain recombines TRBV5-6 with TRBJ2-2, with D tentatively TRBD2 (7 bases). Sequencing was performed on memory CD4+ T cells sorted from blood. Stated subset: CD45RA-negative fraction. CDR3 residues: CASSWGGAYTGELFF. The CDR3 nucleotides read TGTGCCAGCAGCTGGGGGGGCGCGTACACCGGGGAGCTGTTTTTT. The full variable domain, completed using reference TRBV5-6 and TRBJ2-2, is DAGVTQSPTHLIKTRGQQVTLRCSPKSGHDTVSWYQQALGQGPQFIFQYYEEEERQRGNFPDRFSGHQFPNYSSELNVNALLLGDSALYLCASSWGGAYTGELFFGEGSRLTVL.